This T cell receptor (beta chain) was found in a study of blood T cell repertoires in COVID-19 (TCRdb year 2020). For context, the study as a whole: The collaborator samples originated in the United States, Italy and Spain and spanned the acute and convalescent phases of COVID-19. Sample metadata almost always included a de-identified subject ID, COVID-19 status, age in years and sex. Deeply sampled blood TCRbeta repertoires from subjects exposed to, actively infected with, or recovered from COVID-19 were included in the dataset. The repertoires were released in a freely available public database intended as a resource for research on the immune response to SARS-CoV-2. The material from the prospective study consisted of cDNA or gDNA derived from T cells, B-cell-depleted T cells, or PBMCs. The samples were drawn from two sources: the first 160 participants of the ongoing ImmuneRACE study, and 1,000 to 1,500 subjects contributed by 6 global collaborators. HLA class I and class II types, where available, came from metadata supplied by the sample provider rather than from assay-based typing.

General study outcomes and caveats: Clinical and demographic metadata were provided uncurated, with the amount varying by source and participant.

Comments on this clone: Its antigen is not yet known. Base quality data are lacking; no much larger clone is found one base away.

Per the germline V gene, SGDLS is the CDR1 and YYNGEE is the CDR2. The junction shows trimming of 3 bases on V and 6 bases on J, plus 16 bases between the germline ends. The CDR3 contains 15 residues, cysteine and phenylalanine counted. The kept DNA is CDR3 alone, 45 bases in frame from the first base. Samples from volunteer blood donors who had recovered from COVID-19 were contributed by a second Seattle source. Whole blood was collected in K2EDTA tubes by collaborating institutions according to the institutions' own protocols. For TCRbeta analysis, collaborator samples were shipped as frozen whole blood, as isolated PBMCs, or as DNA extracted from either sample type. TCRbeta CDR3 regions were amplified from genomic DNA by means of the immunoSEQ Assay, a bias-controlled multiplex PCR. Processing in the source paper ran as follows. Nucleated cell counts per sample were estimated from amplification of reference gene primers within the assay. To quantify the absolute abundance of each unique TCRbeta CDR3 rearrangement, sequence reads were collapsed and filtered. For each sample, productive Simpson clonality was calculated by taking the square root of Simpson's diversity index across productive rearrangements. Imported from immuneACCESS, the table was reduced by TCRdb to in-frame sequences with V and J called. These copies leave out some clones; in studies compared against another copy, an unresolved V gene accounts for under half, and the cause of the remainder is not known. From that table come the V and J calls and clone size; the DNA was used to work out D and trimming. Recorded for this sample are a few hundred thousand clones; over 75% of them occurred a single time. The ten largest clones capture about 1.9% of the sample.

This TCR was sampled from a man under 40 who had recovered from COVID-19. Recombination linked TRBV9 to TRBJ2-1; TRBD2 is possibly the D segment (7 matching bases). The sequencing input was peripheral blood. CDR3 reads: CASSAGGGPRNEQFF. The sequenced DNA is TGTGCCAGCAGCGCTGGGGGGGGGCCTCGCAATGAGCAGTTCTTC. Beyond the CDR3, the reference TRBV9 and TRBJ2-1 genes provide the residues; the full variable domain reads: DSGVTQTPKHLITATGQRVTLRCSPRSGDLSVYWYQQSLDQGLQFLIQYYNGEERAKGNILERFSAQQFPDLHSELNLSSLELGDSALYFCASSAGGGPRNEQFFGPGTRLTVL.